This T cell receptor (beta chain) was captured by sequencing in a study of Ad26.COV2.S vaccination and SARS-CoV-2 variants. Whole-study findings and limits: Breadth and depth estimates from TCRs may understate total T cell responses.

Clones were sequenced by immunoSEQ multiplex PCR, and TCRdb holds only the in-frame ones, with some missing. The sample shows roughly 500,000 clones, 89% of them seen only once. Trimming took 3 bases from V and 10 from J, leaving 14 bases between them. This CDR3 has 14 residues. Germline lookup yields CDR1 SGHRS and CDR2 YFSETQ. Treatment in this sample: over 15 received Ad26.COV2.S at low or high dose, single or two shots; 5 received placebo; per-sample allocation not given. Specimen acquisition occurred on day 63 following the initial vaccine or placebo injection. Note on this clone: The antigen remains unidentified.

Sequences were derived from peripheral blood, sampled in a trial of Ad26.COV2.S vaccine versus placebo. This chain joins TRBV5-1 and TRBJ1-6; tentatively, D is TRBD1 (6 bases). The TCR sequence derives from a person aged 18-60 years who received the Ad26.COV2.S COVID-19 vaccine or a placebo. The CDR3 loop is CASSSLGGSSPLHF. CDR3 nucleotides: TGCGCCAGCAGCTCTCTAGGGGGTTCCTCACCCCTCCACTTT.